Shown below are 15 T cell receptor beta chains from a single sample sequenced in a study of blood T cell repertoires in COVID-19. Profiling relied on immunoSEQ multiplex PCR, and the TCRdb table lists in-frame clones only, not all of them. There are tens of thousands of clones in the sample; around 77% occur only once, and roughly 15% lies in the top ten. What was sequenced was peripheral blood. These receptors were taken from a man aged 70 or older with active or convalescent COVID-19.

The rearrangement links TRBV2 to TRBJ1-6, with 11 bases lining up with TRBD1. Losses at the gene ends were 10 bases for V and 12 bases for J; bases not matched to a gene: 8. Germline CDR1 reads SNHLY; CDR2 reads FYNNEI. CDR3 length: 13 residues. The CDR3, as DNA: TGTGCCACCTCGGGACAGGGGGAAGAACCCCTCCACTTT. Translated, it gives CATSGQGEEPLHF.

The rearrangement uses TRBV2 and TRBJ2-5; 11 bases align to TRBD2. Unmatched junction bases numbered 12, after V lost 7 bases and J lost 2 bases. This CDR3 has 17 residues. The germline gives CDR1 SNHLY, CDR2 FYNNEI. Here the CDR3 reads CASTKEIAGGLQETQYF. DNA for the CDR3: TGTGCCAGCACGAAGGAAATAGCGGGGGGGCTGCAAGAGACCCAGTACTTC. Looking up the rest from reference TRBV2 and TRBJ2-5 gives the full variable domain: EPEVTQTPSHQVTQMGQEVILRCVPISNHLYFYWYRQILGQKVEFLVSFYNNEISEKSEIFDDQFSVERPDGSNFTLKIRSTKLEDSAMYFCASTKEIAGGLQETQYFGPGTRLLVL.

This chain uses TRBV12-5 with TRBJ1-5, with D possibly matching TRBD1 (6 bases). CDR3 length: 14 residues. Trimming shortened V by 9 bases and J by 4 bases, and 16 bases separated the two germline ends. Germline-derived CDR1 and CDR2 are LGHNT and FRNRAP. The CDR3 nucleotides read TGTGCTAGCGGCCCCGACGGGACAAATCAGCCCCAGCATTTT. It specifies CASGPDGTNQPQHF.

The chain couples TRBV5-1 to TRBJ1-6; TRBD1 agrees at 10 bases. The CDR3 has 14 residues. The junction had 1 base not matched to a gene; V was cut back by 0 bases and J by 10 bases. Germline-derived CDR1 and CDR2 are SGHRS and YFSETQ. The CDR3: CASSLGTGGSPLHF. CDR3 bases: TGCGCCAGCAGCTTGGGGACAGGGGGATCACCCCTCCACTTT.

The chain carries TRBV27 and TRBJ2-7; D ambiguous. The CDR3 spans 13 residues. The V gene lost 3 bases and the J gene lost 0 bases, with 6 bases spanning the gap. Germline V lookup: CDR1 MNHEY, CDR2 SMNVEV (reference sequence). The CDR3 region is CASSLRFSYEQYF. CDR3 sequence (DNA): TGTGCCAGCAGTTTGCGCTTCTCCTACGAGCAGTACTTC.

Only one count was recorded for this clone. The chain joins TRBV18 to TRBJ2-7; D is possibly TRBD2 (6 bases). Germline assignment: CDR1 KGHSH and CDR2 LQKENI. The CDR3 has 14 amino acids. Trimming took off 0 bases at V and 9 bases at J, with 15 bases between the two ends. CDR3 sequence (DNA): TGTGCCAGCTCACCACCCCAGCGGCTGGGAGGGCAGTACTTC. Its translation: CASSPPQRLGGQYF. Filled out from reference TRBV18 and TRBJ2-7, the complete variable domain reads NAGVMQNPRHLVRRRGQEARLRCSPMKGHSHVYWYRQLPEEGLKFMVYLQKENIIDESGMPKERFSAEFPKEGPSILRIQQVVRGDSAAYFCASSPPQRLGGQYFGPGTRLTVT.

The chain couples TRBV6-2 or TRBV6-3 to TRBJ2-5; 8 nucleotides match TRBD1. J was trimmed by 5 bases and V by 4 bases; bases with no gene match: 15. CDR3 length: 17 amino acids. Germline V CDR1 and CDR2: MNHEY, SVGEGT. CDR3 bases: TGTGCCAGCAGTTCCTACCTTAGGACAGGGAGTGGGGAGACCCAGTACTTC. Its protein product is CASSSYLRTGSGETQYF.

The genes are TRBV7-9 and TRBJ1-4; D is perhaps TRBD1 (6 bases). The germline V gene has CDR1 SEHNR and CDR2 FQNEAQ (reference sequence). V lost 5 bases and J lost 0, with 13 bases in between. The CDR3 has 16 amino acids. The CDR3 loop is CASSPDSPATNEKLFF. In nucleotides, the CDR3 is TGTGCCAGCAGCCCGGACAGCCCTGCAACTAATGAAAAACTGTTTTTT.

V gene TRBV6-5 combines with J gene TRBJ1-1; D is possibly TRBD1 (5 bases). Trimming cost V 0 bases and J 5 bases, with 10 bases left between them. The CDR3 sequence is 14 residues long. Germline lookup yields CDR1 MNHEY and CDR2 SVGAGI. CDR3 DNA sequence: TGTGCCAGCAGTTACTCGAGTGGGGGGACTGAAGCTTTCTTT. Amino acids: CASSYSSGGTEAFF.

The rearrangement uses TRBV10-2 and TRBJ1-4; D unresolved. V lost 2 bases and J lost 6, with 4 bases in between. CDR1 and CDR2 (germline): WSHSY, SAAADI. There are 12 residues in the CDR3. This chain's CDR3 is CASSETDEKLFF. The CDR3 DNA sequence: TGCGCCAGCAGTGAGACAGATGAAAAACTGTTTTTT.

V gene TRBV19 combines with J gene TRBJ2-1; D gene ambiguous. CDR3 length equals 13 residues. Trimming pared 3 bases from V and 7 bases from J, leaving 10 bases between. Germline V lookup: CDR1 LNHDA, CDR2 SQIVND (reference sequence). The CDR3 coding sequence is TGTGCCAGTAGTATCCCTCCTTTGAATGAGCAGTTCTTC. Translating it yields CASSIPPLNEQFF.

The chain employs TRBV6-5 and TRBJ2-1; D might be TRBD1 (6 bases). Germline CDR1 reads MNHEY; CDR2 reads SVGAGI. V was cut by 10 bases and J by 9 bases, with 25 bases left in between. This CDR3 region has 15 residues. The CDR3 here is CAMSPALDSRAEQFF. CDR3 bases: TGTGCCATGTCGCCGGCACTGGACAGCCGAGCTGAGCAGTTCTTC.

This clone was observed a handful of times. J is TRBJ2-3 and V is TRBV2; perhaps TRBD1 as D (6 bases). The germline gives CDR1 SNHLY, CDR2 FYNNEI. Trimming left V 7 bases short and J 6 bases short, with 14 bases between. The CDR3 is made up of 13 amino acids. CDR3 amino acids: CASKYRQGDTQYF. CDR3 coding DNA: TGTGCCAGCAAATATCGGCAGGGGGATACGCAGTATTTT.

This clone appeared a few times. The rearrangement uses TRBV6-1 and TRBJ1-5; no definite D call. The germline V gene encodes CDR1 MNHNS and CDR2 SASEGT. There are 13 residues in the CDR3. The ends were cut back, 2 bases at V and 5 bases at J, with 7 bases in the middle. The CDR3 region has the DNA TGTGCCAGCAGTGAACAGATTGATCAGCCCCAGCATTTT. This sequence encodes CASSEQIDQPQHF.

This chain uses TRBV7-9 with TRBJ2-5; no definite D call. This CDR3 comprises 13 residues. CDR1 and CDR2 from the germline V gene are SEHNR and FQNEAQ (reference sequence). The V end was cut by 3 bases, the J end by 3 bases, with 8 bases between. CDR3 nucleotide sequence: TGTGCCAGCAGCTTCAACGCAGAAGAGACCCAGTACTTC. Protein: CASSFNAEETQYF.